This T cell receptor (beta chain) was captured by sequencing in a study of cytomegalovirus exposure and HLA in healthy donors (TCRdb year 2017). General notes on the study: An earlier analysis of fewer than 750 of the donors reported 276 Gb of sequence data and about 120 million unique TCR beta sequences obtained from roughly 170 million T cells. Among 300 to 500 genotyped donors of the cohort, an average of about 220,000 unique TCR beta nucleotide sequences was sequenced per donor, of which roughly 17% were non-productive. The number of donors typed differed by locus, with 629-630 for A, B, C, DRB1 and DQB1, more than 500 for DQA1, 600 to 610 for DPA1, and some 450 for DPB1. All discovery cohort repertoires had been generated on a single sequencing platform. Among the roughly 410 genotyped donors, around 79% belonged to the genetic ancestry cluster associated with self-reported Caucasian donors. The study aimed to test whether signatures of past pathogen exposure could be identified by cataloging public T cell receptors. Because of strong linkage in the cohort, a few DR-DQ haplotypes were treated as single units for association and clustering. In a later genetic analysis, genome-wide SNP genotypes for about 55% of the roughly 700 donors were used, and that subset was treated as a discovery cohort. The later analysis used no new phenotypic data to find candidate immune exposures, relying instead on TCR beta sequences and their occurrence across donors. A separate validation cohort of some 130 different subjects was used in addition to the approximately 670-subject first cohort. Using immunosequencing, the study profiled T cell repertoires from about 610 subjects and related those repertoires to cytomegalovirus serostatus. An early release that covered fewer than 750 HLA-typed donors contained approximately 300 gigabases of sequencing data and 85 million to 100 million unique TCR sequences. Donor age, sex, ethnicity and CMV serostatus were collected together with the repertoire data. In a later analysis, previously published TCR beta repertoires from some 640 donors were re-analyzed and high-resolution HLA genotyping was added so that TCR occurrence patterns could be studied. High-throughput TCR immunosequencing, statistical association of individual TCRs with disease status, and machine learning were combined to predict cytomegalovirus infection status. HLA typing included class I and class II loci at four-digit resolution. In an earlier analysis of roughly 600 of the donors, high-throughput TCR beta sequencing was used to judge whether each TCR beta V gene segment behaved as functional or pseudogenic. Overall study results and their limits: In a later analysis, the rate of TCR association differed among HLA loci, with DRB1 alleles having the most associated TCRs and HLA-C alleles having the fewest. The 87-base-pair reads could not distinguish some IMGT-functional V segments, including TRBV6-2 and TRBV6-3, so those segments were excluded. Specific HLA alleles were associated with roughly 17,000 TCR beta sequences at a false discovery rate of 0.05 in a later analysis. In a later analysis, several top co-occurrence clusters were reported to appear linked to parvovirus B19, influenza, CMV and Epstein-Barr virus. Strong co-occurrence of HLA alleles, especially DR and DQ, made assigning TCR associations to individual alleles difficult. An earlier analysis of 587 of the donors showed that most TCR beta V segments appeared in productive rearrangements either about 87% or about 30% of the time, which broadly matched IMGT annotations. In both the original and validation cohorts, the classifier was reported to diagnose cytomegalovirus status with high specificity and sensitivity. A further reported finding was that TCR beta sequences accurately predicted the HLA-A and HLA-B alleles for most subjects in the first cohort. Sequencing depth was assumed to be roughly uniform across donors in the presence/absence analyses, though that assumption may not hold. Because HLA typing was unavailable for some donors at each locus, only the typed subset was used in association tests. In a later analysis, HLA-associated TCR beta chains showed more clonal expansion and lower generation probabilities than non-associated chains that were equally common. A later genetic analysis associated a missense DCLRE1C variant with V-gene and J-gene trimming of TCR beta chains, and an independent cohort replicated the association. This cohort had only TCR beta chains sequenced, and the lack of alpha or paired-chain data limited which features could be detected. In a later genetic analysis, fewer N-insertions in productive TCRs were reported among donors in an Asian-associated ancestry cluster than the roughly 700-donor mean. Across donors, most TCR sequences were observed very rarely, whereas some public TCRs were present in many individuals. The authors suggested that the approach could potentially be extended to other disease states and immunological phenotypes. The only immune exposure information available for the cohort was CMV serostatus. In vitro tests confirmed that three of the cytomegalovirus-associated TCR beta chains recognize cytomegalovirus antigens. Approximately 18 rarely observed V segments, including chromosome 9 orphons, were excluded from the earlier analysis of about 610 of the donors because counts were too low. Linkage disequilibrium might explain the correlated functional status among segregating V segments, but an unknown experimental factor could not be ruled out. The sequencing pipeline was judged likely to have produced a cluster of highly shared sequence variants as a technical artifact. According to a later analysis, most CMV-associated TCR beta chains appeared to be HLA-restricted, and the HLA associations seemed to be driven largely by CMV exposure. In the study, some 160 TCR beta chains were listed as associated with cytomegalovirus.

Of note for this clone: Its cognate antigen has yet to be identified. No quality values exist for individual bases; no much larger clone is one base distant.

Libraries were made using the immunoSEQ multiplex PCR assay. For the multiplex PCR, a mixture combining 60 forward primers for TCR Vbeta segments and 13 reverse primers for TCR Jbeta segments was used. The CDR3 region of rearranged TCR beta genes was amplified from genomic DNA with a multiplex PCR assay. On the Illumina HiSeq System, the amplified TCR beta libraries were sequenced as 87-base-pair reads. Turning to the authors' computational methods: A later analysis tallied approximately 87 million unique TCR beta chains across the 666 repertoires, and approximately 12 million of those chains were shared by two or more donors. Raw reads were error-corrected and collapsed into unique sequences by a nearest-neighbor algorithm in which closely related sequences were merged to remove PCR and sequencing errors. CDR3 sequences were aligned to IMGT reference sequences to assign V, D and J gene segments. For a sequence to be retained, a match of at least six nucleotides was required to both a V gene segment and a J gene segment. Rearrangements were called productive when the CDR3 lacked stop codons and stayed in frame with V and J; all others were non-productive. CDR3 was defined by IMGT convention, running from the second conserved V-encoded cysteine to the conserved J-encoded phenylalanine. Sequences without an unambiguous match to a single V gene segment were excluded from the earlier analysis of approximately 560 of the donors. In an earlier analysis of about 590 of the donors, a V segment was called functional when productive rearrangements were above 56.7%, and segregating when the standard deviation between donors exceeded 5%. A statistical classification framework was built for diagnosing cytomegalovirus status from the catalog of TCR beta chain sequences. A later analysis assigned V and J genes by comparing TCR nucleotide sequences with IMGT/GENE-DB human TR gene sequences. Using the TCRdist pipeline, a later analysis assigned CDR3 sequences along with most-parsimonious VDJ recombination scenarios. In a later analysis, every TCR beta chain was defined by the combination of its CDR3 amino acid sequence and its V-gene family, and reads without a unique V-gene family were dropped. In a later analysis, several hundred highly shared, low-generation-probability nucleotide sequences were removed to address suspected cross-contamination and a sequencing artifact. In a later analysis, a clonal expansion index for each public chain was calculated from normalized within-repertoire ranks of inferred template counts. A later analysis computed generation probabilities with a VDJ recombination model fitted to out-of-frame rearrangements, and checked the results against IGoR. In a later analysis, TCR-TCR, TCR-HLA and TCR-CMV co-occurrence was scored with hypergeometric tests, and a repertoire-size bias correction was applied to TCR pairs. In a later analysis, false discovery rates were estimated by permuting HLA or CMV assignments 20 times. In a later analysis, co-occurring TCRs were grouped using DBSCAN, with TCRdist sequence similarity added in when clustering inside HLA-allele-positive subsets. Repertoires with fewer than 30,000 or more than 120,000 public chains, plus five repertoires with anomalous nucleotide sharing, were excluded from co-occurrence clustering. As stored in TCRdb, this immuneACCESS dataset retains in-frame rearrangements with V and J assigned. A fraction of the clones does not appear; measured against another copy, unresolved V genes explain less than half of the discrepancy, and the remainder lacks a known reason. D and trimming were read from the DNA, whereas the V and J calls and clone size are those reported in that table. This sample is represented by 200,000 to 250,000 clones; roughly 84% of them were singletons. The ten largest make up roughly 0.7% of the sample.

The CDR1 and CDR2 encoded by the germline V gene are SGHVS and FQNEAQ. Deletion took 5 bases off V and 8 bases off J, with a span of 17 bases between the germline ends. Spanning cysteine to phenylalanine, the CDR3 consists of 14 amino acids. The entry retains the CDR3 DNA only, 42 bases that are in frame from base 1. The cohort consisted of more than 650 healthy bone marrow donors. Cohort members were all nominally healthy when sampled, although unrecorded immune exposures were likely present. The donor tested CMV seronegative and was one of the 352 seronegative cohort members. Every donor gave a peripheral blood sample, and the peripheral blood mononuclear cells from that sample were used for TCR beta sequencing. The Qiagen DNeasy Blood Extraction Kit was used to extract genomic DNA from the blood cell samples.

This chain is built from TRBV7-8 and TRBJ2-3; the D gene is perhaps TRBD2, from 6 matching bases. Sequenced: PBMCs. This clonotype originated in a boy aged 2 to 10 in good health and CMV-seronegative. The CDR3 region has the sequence CASSGNPPGVTQYF. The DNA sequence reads TGTGCCAGCAGCGGGAACCCCCCGGGGGTTACGCAGTATTTT.